This T cell receptor (beta chain) was found in a study of PD-1 blockade in classical Hodgkin lymphoma. Whole-study results and caveats: Still unresolved is the cause of the repertoire differences, which may be disease activity or prior therapy. The study reported lower baseline TCR diversity in newly diagnosed patients than in healthy donors.

On this clone: Its antigen is not identified. It is unclear where the CDR3 begins or ends on the DNA, so no DNA is shown, and the CDR3 is as TCRdb lists it.

Time point in this sample: newly diagnosed, previously untreated cHL patient sample. Only in-frame clones appear in the TCRdb table, and some are missing; sequencing was by immunoSEQ multiplex PCR. The sample records 47,000 or so clones, roughly 93% being singletons. The CDR3 is 16 residues long, ends included. Germline V lookup: CDR1 MRHNA, CDR2 SNTAGT. Sequences were obtained from peripheral blood mononuclear cells (PBMCs). The TCR sequence derives from a human donor with classical Hodgkin lymphoma. The chain uses TRBV6-4 and TRBJ2-1; no DNA check was done on the table's D call, TRBD2. The CDR3 sequence is CASSTSPGTSNNEQFF.